This is a list of T cell receptor beta chains from one sample in a study of T-cell reconstitution after alpha-beta-depleted transplantation in children. TCRdb re-called the PCR reads through MiXCR, storing one row per CDR3 protein. The sample records a few hundred thousand distinct CDR3 sequences, 10% to 15% being singletons. Source: PBMCs, taken from the stem cell graft. The receptors here all came from a human donor who donated a stem cell graft to a child with Fanconi anemia. Each CDR3 is given with its conserved first and last residue. A D gene is named only where the DNA matches it firmly. Clone size appears in some rows only: once, few, many, or a class for an expanded clone.

-	12	-	TRBV2	TRBJ2-2	CASSRAVGELFF	TGTGCCAGCAGCCGGGCTGTCGGGGAGCTGTTTTTT
-	18	-	TRBV5-1	TRBJ2-2	CASSLEGELSWVTGELFF	TGCGCCAGCAGCTTGGAAGGCGAACTTTCTTGGGTAACCGGGGAGCTGTTTTTT
-	10	-	TRBV5-4	TRBJ2-4	CASSLWTLRF	TGTGCCAGCAGCTTGTGGACACTGCGCTTC
few	15	-	TRBV5-5	TRBJ1-2	CASSLMMGTNYGYTF	TGTGCCAGCAGCCTGATGATGGGGACTAACTATGGCTACACCTTC
-	14	TRBD1	TRBV20-1	TRBJ1-2	CSASPQGVDYGYTF	TGCAGTGCTAGTCCGCAGGGGGTAGACTATGGCTACACCTTC
-	13	TRBD1	TRBV29-1	TRBJ1-5	CSATTGWNEPQHF	TGCAGCGCTACGACAGGGTGGAATGAGCCCCAGCATTTT
-	15	-	TRBV7-6	TRBJ1-2	CASSPGGGGNFGYTF	TGTGCCAGCAGCCCCGGAGGCGGTGGAAATTTTGGCTACACCTTC
many	13	-	TRBV12-3/TRBV12-4	TRBJ1-1	CASSQQGFSEAFF	TGTGCCAGCAGCCAACAGGGATTCTCTGAAGCTTTCTTT
few	12	-	TRBV12-3/TRBV12-4	TRBJ1-2	CASSFGLLGYTF	TGTGCCAGCAGTTTTGGGCTCCTTGGCTACACCTTC
-	13	-	TRBV2	TRBJ1-2	CASRWRGGYGYTF	TGTGCCAGCAGATGGAGGGGAGGCTATGGCTACACCTTC
few	12	-	TRBV12-3/TRBV12-4	TRBJ1-1	CASSFHGTEAFF	TGTGCCAGCAGTTTTCATGGGACTGAAGCTTTCTTT
-	14	-	TRBV12-3/TRBV12-4	TRBJ1-3	CASRTTQGGNTIYF	TGTGCCAGCAGGACTACCCAGGGCGGAAACACCATATATTTT
-	15	-	TRBV4-3	TRBJ1-1	CASSLYTGTNTEAFF	TGCGCCAGCAGCCTATATACAGGGACTAACACTGAAGCTTTCTTT
-	13	-	TRBV5-6	TRBJ1-1	CASSLVQHTEAFF	TGTGCCAGCAGCTTGGTCCAGCACACTGAAGCTTTCTTT
many	15	TRBD2	TRBV20-1	TRBJ2-3	CSANRLAGPTDTQYF	TGCAGTGCTAACCGACTAGCGGGGCCCACAGATACGCAGTATTTT